The 19 T cell receptor beta chains listed next were all sequenced from one sample in a study of CD8+CD57+ T cells in acquired aplastic anemia. TCR beta VDJ and CDR3 were profiled, and genomic DNA was the template. TCRdb fed the reads into MiXCR, producing one record per CDR3 protein. The sample consists of 120,000 or so distinct CDR3 sequences, almost 40% of them appearing once. An expansion of CD8+CD57+ cells by flow cytometry had been shown in patients chosen for sequencing. Material: sorted CD4+, CD8+, or CD8+CD57+ T cells (not recorded which) from PBMCs. Receptors were obtained from a human donor with aplastic anemia.

Ten or more counts support this clonotype. The rearrangement links TRBV6-1 to TRBJ1-2; D not resolved. In germline, CDR1 is MNHNS, CDR2 SASEGT. V lost 7 bases, J lost 0 bases, and 9 bases lay in between. The CDR3 runs 13 residues. The CDR3 region is CASTSGSNYGYTF. CDR3 nucleotide sequence: TGTGCCAGCACCTCCGGGTCTAACTATGGCTACACCTTC.

This clonotype was recorded many times. The chain couples TRBV19 to TRBJ1-1, with a weak D call TRBD1 (5 bases). Germline CDR1 is LNHDA and CDR2 is SQIVND (reference sequence). V shed 9 bases and J shed 5 bases, with 10 bases lying between them. This CDR3 comprises 11 residues. The CDR3 is CASGAGTEAFF. The CDR3 coding sequence is TGTGCCAGCGGGGCAGGAACTGAAGCTTTCTTT.

The chain recombines TRBV24-1 with TRBJ2-3; D may be TRBD2 (5 bases). The CDR3 has 19 amino acids. From germline, CDR1 is KGHDR and CDR2 SFDVKD. The V end was cut by 0 bases, the J end by 0 bases, with 18 bases between. CDR3 coding DNA: TGTGCCACCAGTGATTTGCGAAACCTAGCCTACTCTAGCACAGATACGCAGTATTTT. It specifies CATSDLRNLAYSSTDTQYF.

About this clonotype itself: A much larger clone lies a single base off, so this may be a read error. CDR3 region: CASSPRTGARSGANVLTF. The CDR3 bases are TGTGCCAGCAGTCCTCGGACAGGGGCACGCTCTGGGGCCAACGTCCTGACTTTC. The chain carries TRBV6-1 and TRBJ2-6, with TRBD1 matching over 9 bases. This CDR3 contains 18 residues. With V trimmed by 5 bases and J by 0 bases, 8 bases remained unmatched. Germline CDR1 reads MNHNS; CDR2 reads SASEGT.

About this clonotype: This may stem from a read error, because a much larger clone lies one nucleotide away. The CDR3 nucleotides are TGTGCCATCAGTGGCTCGACTAGCTATTCGTTAGGCGAGCAGTACTTC. It encodes CAISGSTSYSLGEQYF. The chain combines TRBV10-3 with TRBJ2-7; 7 bases agree with TRBD2. Germline CDR1 and CDR2: ENHRY and SYGVKD. The V segment lost 4 bases and the J segment 6 bases; nucleotides outside the gene matches: 15. The CDR3 contains 16 residues.

With respect to this clonotype: A junction boundary mismatches the germline segment, possibly from a read error. The J gene is TRBJ2-6, the V gene TRBV29-1; D might be TRBD2 (6 bases). The CDR3 runs 13 residues. CDR1 SQVTM and CDR2 ANQGSEA come from the germline V gene. In nucleotides, the CDR3 is TGCAGCGTTGCGGTGTCGGGGGTCAACGTCCTGACTTTC. Its protein is CSVAVSGVNVLTF. The full variable domain, its missing parts supplied by reference TRBV29-1 and TRBJ2-6, is SAVISQKPSRDICQRGTSLTIQCQVDSQVTMMFWYRQQPGQSLTLIATANQGSEATYESGFVIDKFPISRPNLTFSTLTVSNMSPEDSSIYLCSVAVSGVNVLTFGAGSRLTVL.

In this sample, this clonotype turned up many times. In nucleotides, the CDR3 is TGTGCCAGCAGCTTAAAGTCCCCCGCCCCCTTTGGCTACACCTTC. As protein: CASSLKSPAPFGYTF. V usage is TRBV7-9 and J usage is TRBJ1-2; D unresolved. Germline CDR1 and CDR2: SEHNR and FQNEAQ (reference sequence). The germline V and J ends were trimmed by 2 bases and 7 bases, with 17 bases remaining between them. The CDR3 extends over 15 amino acids.

To note about this clonotype: This may be a read error, as it is one base from a much larger clone. The chain's CDR3 is CASSDSGGVGGAFF. The CDR3, as DNA: TGTGCCAGCAGTGACTCGGGTGGGGTTGGTGGAGCTTTCTTT. V and J are TRBV6-4 and TRBJ1-1; no clear D gene. Trimming stripped 0 bases from V and 10 bases from J, with 15 bases between. CDR1 is MRHNA, CDR2 SNTAGT, per germline. This CDR3 comprises 14 residues.

Comment on this clonotype: A junction end diverges from the germline sequence, so it may reflect a read error. The V and J genes are TRBV15 and TRBJ2-1; no reliable D call. From germline, CDR1 is LNHNV and CDR2 YYDKDF (reference sequence). CDR3 length: 15 amino acids. The CDR3: CATGRDFPFYNEQFF. The CDR3 nucleotides are TGTGCCACCGGCAGAGATTTCCCATTTTACAATGAGCAGTTCTTC. The full variable domain, with the rest looked up from reference TRBV15 and TRBJ2-1, is DAMVIQNPRYQVTQFGKPVTLSCSQTLNHNVMYWYQQKSSQAPKLLFHYYDKDFNNEADTPDNFQSRRPNTSFCFLDIRSPGLGDTAMYLCATGRDFPFYNEQFFGPGTRLTVL.

The rearrangement joins TRBV13 to TRBJ2-1, with D possibly TRBD1 on 5 matching bases. CDR1 is PRHDT and CDR2 is FYEKMQ in the germline V gene (reference sequence). The CDR3 consists of 15 residues. The V and J ends lost 4 bases and 1 base respectively, with 11 bases between them. In DNA, the CDR3 is TGTGCCAGCAGCTCCATCAGGGTGTCCTACAATGAGCAGTTCTTC. This gives the protein CASSSIRVSYNEQFF.

As for this clonotype: This sequence may be a read error, since a much larger clone differs from it by one base. The chain uses TRBV7-4 and TRBJ2-7; no clear D gene. Germline V gene lookup returns CDR1 SGHVT and CDR2 SQSDAQ. Trimming removed 5 bases from V and 2 bases from J, with 16 bases in between. The CDR3 length is 15 residues. CDR3 region: CASSPRRDGTYEQYF. CDR3 sequence (DNA): TGTGCCAGCAGCCCACGCCGAGACGGAACCTACGAGCAGTACTTC.

Of note for this clonotype: One end of the junction varies from germline; a read error may be responsible. The chain has TRBV3-1 and TRBJ1-6; D call uncertain. The CDR3 sequence is 16 residues long. The germline V gene has CDR1 LGHDT and CDR2 YNNKEL (reference sequence). In DNA form, the CDR3 reads TGTGCCAGCAGCGTCGGAGTAAACTCCTATAATTCATCCCTCCACTTT. Amino acids: CASSVGVNSYNSSLHF.

This clonotype was seen at least ten times. The chain recombines TRBV2 with TRBJ2-2, with D perhaps matching TRBD1 or TRBD2 (6 bases each). V shed 0 bases and J shed 5 bases, with 16 bases lying between them. From germline, CDR1 is SNHLY and CDR2 FYNNEI. CDR3 length: 17 amino acids. The CDR3 here is CASSEAGWGASTGELFF. The CDR3 region has the DNA TGTGCCAGCAGTGAAGCGGGGTGGGGGGCCTCGACCGGGGAGCTGTTTTTT.

The chain employs TRBV7-3 and TRBJ2-1; no clear D gene. Germline V CDR1 and CDR2: SGHTA, FQGTGA. With 0 bases removed from V and 6 bases from J, the gap between germline ends came to 6 bases. There are 13 residues in the CDR3. The CDR3 bases are TGTGCCAGCAGCTTAACCTCGCGCAATGAGCAGTTCTTC. Its translation: CASSLTSRNEQFF. The full variable domain, with the rest looked up from reference TRBV7-3 and TRBJ2-1, is GAGVSQTPSNKVTEKGKYVELRCDPISGHTALYWYRQSLGQGPEFLIYFQGTGAADDSGLPNDRFFAVRPEGSVSTLKIQRTERGDSAVYLCASSLTSRNEQFFGPGTRLTVL.

DNA of the CDR3: TGTGCCAGCAGTGGCCGGACGGTCTACACCTTC. Translation gives CASSGRTVYTF. V usage is TRBV2 and J usage is TRBJ1-2; D unresolved. The CDR3 runs 11 residues. V lost 4 bases and J lost 10, with 10 bases in between. CDR1 and CDR2 (germline): SNHLY, FYNNEI. The full variable domain, in which reference TRBV2 and TRBJ1-2 provide the parts outside the CDR3, is EPEVTQTPSHQVTQMGQEVILRCVPISNHLYFYWYRQILGQKVEFLVSFYNNEISEKSEIFDDQFSVERPDGSNFTLKIRSTKLEDSAMYFCASSGRTVYTFGSGTRLTVV.

V gene TRBV24-1 combines with J gene TRBJ2-1; 8 nucleotides match TRBD1. Per the germline V gene, CDR1 is KGHDR and CDR2 is SFDVKD. V trimming: 10 bases; J trimming: 8 bases; junction bases outside the gene matches: 12. The CDR3 spans 14 residues. The CDR3 loop is CATPTGTGLDEQFF. DNA of the CDR3: TGTGCCACTCCAACCGGGACAGGCCTCGATGAGCAGTTCTTC.

CDR3 nucleotide sequence: TGCAGTGCTATTCCCCGGGACAGAACCTACGAGCAGTACTTC. It encodes CSAIPRDRTYEQYF. The V and J genes are TRBV20-1 and TRBJ2-7; 7 positions match TRBD1. Trimming removed 4 bases from V and 2 bases from J; junction bases left unmatched: 8. The V gene's germline CDR1 is DFQATT and CDR2 SNEGSKA (reference sequence). The CDR3 extends over 14 amino acids.

This clonotype was seen repeatedly, ten times or more. The chain is built from TRBV14 and TRBJ2-1; D not resolved. V lost 3 bases, J lost 2 bases, and 17 bases lay in between. The CDR3 is made up of 17 amino acids. The germline V gene encodes CDR1 SGHDN and CDR2 FVKESK. CDR3 DNA: TGTGCCAGCAGCCATTCGCCCTCTAGTAGACCCTACAATGAGCAGTTCTTC. This translates into CASSHSPSSRPYNEQFF. The full variable domain, its missing parts supplied by reference TRBV14 and TRBJ2-1, is EAGVTQFPSHSVIEKGQTVTLRCDPISGHDNLYWYRRVMGKEIKFLLHFVKESKQDESGMPNNRFLAERTGGTYSTLKVQPAELEDSGVYFCASSHSPSSRPYNEQFFGPGTRLTVL.

This clonotype has only a few counts. At one end the junction does not follow the germline gene, possibly because of a read error. The rearrangement links TRBV6-2 or TRBV6-3 to TRBJ2-3; possible D gene TRBD2, 9 bases. There are 18 residues in the CDR3. CDR1 is MNHEY and CDR2 is SVGEGT in the germline V gene. As DNA, the CDR3 is TGTGCCAGCACGTATTCGACACCGGGGCTAGCGGGGACAGGTACGCAGTATTTT. The encoded protein is CASTYSTPGLAGTGTQYF.